These 26 T cell receptor beta chains originate from one sample sequenced in a study of T cell changes during pregnancy in multiple sclerosis. Data came from immunoSEQ multiplex PCR; TCRdb stores just in-frame clones and leaves some out. Here the sample spans about 97,000 clones, 90% being singletons. The sequencing here drew on peripheral blood, taken in the second trimester of pregnancy. The receptor set was obtained from a female donor in good health, enrolled as a control in a pregnancy study.

The V and J genes are TRBV6-1 and TRBJ2-2, with 9 bases identical to TRBD1. Germline trimming cut 2 bases from V and 7 bases from J; bases unmatched to any gene: 5. There are 15 residues in the CDR3. The germline CDR1 and CDR2 sequences are MNHNS and SASEGT. CDR3 sequence: CASSETGGAGGELFF. CDR3 bases: TGTGCCAGCAGTGAAACAGGGGGCGCCGGCGGGGAGCTGTTTTTT.

The genes are TRBV5-1 and TRBJ2-3; 7 bases are shared with TRBD2. Germline CDR1 reads SGHRS; CDR2 reads YFSETQ. Trimming at V came to 0 bases and at J to 2 bases, leaving 0 bases not matched to a gene. The CDR3 runs to 14 residues. This CDR3 is CASSLGDYTDTQYF. CDR3 nucleotides: TGCGCCAGCAGCTTGGGGGACTACACAGATACGCAGTATTTT.

The chain joins TRBV5-1 to TRBJ2-3, with 9 bases aligning to TRBD1. V gave up 1 base and J gave up 4 bases; unmatched junction bases: 7. The CDR3 runs 16 residues. The germline gives CDR1 SGHRS, CDR2 YFSETQ. Written as DNA, the CDR3 is TGCGCCAGCAGCTTGACAGGGGGCTCTAACGCAGATACGCAGTATTTT. Translated: CASSLTGGSNADTQYF.

The chain has TRBV19 and TRBJ2-7; possibly TRBD1 for D (6 bases). CDR1 and CDR2 (germline): LNHDA, SQIVND (reference sequence). Trimming removed 5 bases at V and 0 bases at J, with 14 bases between. The CDR3 covers 15 residues. Here the CDR3 reads CASSAGQQSSYEQYF. For the CDR3, the DNA is TGTGCCAGTAGTGCTGGACAGCAGAGCTCCTACGAGCAGTACTTC.

A single count supports this clone. The V gene is TRBV6-5, the J gene TRBJ1-1; D is perhaps TRBD1 (5 bases). Trimming took off 9 bases at V and 9 bases at J, with 20 bases between the two ends. This CDR3 region has 13 residues. Germline CDR1 reads MNHEY; CDR2 reads SVGAGI. CDR3 region: CASKGQGYGKAFF. CDR3 sequence (DNA): TGTGCCAGTAAAGGGCAGGGTTATGGAAAAGCTTTCTTT.

A single count supports this clone. The junction does not match germline at one end; this may be a read error. The rearrangement uses TRBV7-7 and TRBJ2-5; 8 bases are a match to TRBD2. This CDR3 spans 16 amino acids. Germline-derived CDR1 and CDR2 are SSHAT and FNYEAQ (reference sequence). CDR3 loop: CASSLGTRAPQETQYF. The CDR3 nucleotides read TGTGCTAGCAGCTTAGGGACTAGAGCACCACAAGAGACCCAGTACTTC.

The rearrangement uses TRBV28 and TRBJ2-7; 7 bases map to TRBD1. The trim removed 6 bases at V and 3 bases at J, leaving 14 bases unmatched. The CDR3 is 16 amino acids. Germline CDR1 is MDHEN and CDR2 is SYDVKM. The CDR3 is CASRPPPGQRVYEQYF. The CDR3 region has the DNA TGTGCCAGCAGACCCCCTCCGGGACAGCGCGTCTACGAGCAGTACTTC.

The chain combines TRBV6-5 with TRBJ2-5; D is ambiguous. The V end was cut by 6 bases, the J end by 2 bases, with 10 bases between. The V gene's germline CDR1 is MNHEY and CDR2 SVGAGI. This CDR3 has 13 amino acids. Here the CDR3 DNA reads TGTGCCAGCAGGATACTCGATCAAGAGACCCAGTACTTC. Translated, it gives CASRILDQETQYF.

Remarks on this clone: Without the conserved terminal phenylalanine or tryptophan, this CDR3 likely stems from a read error. V usage is TRBV6-5 and J usage is TRBJ1-2; D possibly corresponds to TRBD1 (5 bases). V lost 9 bases, J lost 2 bases, and 10 bases lay in between. In germline, CDR1 is MNHEY, CDR2 SVGAGI. The CDR3 consists of 12 residues. This CDR3 is CASKDSNYGYTL. DNA of the CDR3: TGTGCCAGTAAAGACAGCAACTATGGCTACACCCTC.

The chain carries TRBV6-1 and TRBJ2-7, with D possibly matching TRBD1 (7 bases). The V gene lost 7 bases and the J gene lost 3 bases, with 16 bases spanning the gap. The CDR3 covers 14 residues. CDR1 MNHNS and CDR2 SASEGT come from the germline V gene. The CDR3 here is CASKEGGTVYEQYF. In DNA form, the CDR3 reads TGTGCCAGCAAAGAAGGCGGGACAGTCTACGAGCAGTACTTC.

The V gene is TRBV9, the J gene TRBJ2-1; a weak D match, TRBD1 (8 bases). The CDR3 consists of 18 residues. V lost 0 bases and J lost 5, with 21 bases in between. Germline V gene sequence: CDR1 SGDLS, CDR2 YYNGEE. This CDR3 reads CASSVEQGGAGVNNEQFF. The CDR3 DNA reads as TGTGCCAGCAGCGTAGAACAGGGGGGGGCAGGGGTAAACAATGAGCAGTTCTTC.

The chain has TRBV7-2 and TRBJ2-3; 11 positions agree with TRBD2. The V gene end was trimmed by 0 bases and the J gene end by 4 bases; junction bases not matched to a gene: 3. Germline assignment: CDR1 SGHTA and CDR2 FQGNSA. The CDR3 contains 16 residues. CDR3 loop: CASSLAGLAVSDTQYF. CDR3 DNA: TGTGCCAGCAGCTTAGCGGGACTAGCGGTGTCAGATACGCAGTATTTT. Supplemented by reference TRBV7-2 and TRBJ2-3, the full variable domain reads GAGVSQSPSNKVTEKGKDVELRCDPISGHTALYWYRQSLGQGLEFLIYFQGNSAPDKSGLPSDRFSAERTGGSVSTLTIQRTQQEDSAVYLCASSLAGLAVSDTQYFGPGTRLTVL.

The chain links TRBV28 to TRBJ1-2, with D maybe TRBD1 (6 bases). V was pared by 6 bases and J by 6 bases, with 17 bases between. The germline CDR1 and CDR2 sequences are MDHEN and SYDVKM. This CDR3 region has 14 residues. The CDR3 DNA sequence: TGTGCCAGCAGGAGATCCTCTCCAGGGGATGGCTACACCTTC. This codes for CASRRSSPGDGYTF.

In its sample, this clone was seen once. CDR3 sequence reads: CASSAGQGAGETQYF. The CDR3 DNA reads TGTGCCAGCAGCGCGGGACAGGGGGCCGGGGAGACCCAGTACTTC. This rearrangement joins TRBV5-6 to TRBJ2-5; TRBD1 matches at 12 bases. V lost 4 bases to trimming and J lost 5 bases; unmatched junction nucleotides: 6. CDR3 length: 15 amino acids. CDR1 and CDR2 (germline): SGHDT, YYEEEE.

The chain joins TRBV30 to TRBJ1-5, with D unclear. The CDR3 has 15 amino acids. Germline values: CDR1 GTSNPN, CDR2 SVGIG (reference sequence). The V and J ends lost 0 bases and 2 bases respectively, with 11 bases between them. The CDR3 sequence: CAWSVRDYGNQPQHF. CDR3 bases: TGTGCCTGGAGTGTCCGGGATTATGGCAATCAGCCCCAGCATTTT.

The V gene is TRBV30, the J gene TRBJ1-5; D unclear. The ends were cut back, 3 bases at V and 6 bases at J, with 12 bases in the middle. This CDR3 has 13 residues. The germline gives CDR1 GTSNPN, CDR2 SVGIG (reference sequence). The CDR3 DNA reads as TGTGCCTGGAGACGAAGTGGGAGTCAGCCCCAGCATTTT. Translating gives CAWRRSGSQPQHF.

As to this clone: A junction boundary mismatches the germline segment, possibly from a read error. This chain uses TRBV19 with TRBJ1-2; D is perhaps TRBD1 (6 bases). This CDR3 region has 16 residues. The V gene's germline CDR1 is LNHDA and CDR2 SQIVND (reference sequence). This CDR3 is CASSVEGGLTNYGYTF. In DNA form, the CDR3 reads TGTGCCAGTAGTGTAGAGGGGGGGTTGACTAACTATGGCTACACCTTC.

Only one count was recorded for this clone. The rearrangement links TRBV28 to TRBJ1-2; D unresolved. V was cut by 8 bases and J by 4 bases, with 8 bases left in between. CDR3 length equals 11 residues. The V gene's germline CDR1 is MDHEN and CDR2 SYDVKM. DNA for the CDR3: TGTGCCAGCTGGGCAACCTATGGCTACACCTTC. Translating it yields CASWATYGYTF.

This chain joins TRBV5-4 and TRBJ2-7; 9 bases agree with TRBD1. V dropped 4 bases and J dropped 6; count of bases not matched to a gene: 11. This CDR3 has 15 amino acids. CDR1 is SGHNT, CDR2 YYREEE, per germline (reference sequence). For the CDR3, the DNA is TGTGCCAGCAGCCGGCCGGGACAGGGAGAGCGCGAGCAGTACTTC. Translation gives CASSRPGQGEREQYF.

The V call is TRBV2, the J call TRBJ1-2; 7 bases fit TRBD1. With 7 bases clipped from V and 4 bases from J, the junction kept 9 bases outside the gene matches. Germline CDR1 and CDR2: SNHLY and FYNNEI. CDR3 length: 14 residues. The CDR3 loop reads CASKQGVGGYGYTF. The CDR3 bases are TGTGCCAGCAAGCAGGGGGTCGGGGGCTATGGCTACACCTTC.

CDR3 in DNA: TGTGCCAGCAGCCGGCGGACTAGCGCCGCCGAGACCCAGTACTTC. Translating it yields CASSRRTSAAETQYF. The chain couples TRBV14 to TRBJ2-5, with 9 bases matching TRBD2. Germline CDR1 is SGHDN and CDR2 is FVKESK. The CDR3 covers 15 residues. V lost 4 bases to trimming and J lost 5 bases; unmatched junction nucleotides: 8.

V and J are TRBV11-2 and TRBJ1-3, with a weak D call TRBD1 (5 bases). The CDR3 extends over 16 amino acids. Germline loops: CDR1 SGHAT, CDR2 FQNNGV. Trimming removed 1 base at V and 1 base at J, with 11 bases between. CDR3 nucleotides: TGTGCCAGCAGCTTAGTCTCAGCAGGGTCTGGAAACACCATATATTTT. Its protein product is CASSLVSAGSGNTIYF.

The chain combines TRBV14 with TRBJ2-7; D gene unclear. Germline V gene sequence: CDR1 SGHDN, CDR2 FVKESK. This CDR3 contains 15 residues. The V end lost 4 bases, the J end lost 0 bases, and 13 bases lay between the germline ends. For the CDR3, the DNA is TGTGCCAGCAGCCGCTTGTCGAGCTCCTCCTACGAGCAGTACTTC. This sequence encodes CASSRLSSSSYEQYF.

The chain carries TRBV6-5 and TRBJ1-4; 9 bases are shared with TRBD1. Trimming cost V 0 bases and J 12 bases; bases outside gene matches: 2. Germline CDR1 is MNHEY and CDR2 is SVGAGI. The length of the CDR3 is 13 residues. CDR3 bases: TGTGCCAGCAGTTACTCGAGGACAGGGGAACTGTTTTTT. Residues: CASSYSRTGELFF.

The rearrangement links TRBV9 to TRBJ1-6, with 9 bases aligning to TRBD1. The germline V gene encodes CDR1 SGDLS and CDR2 YYNGEE. This CDR3 has 14 residues. Trimming at V came to 8 bases and at J to 8 bases, leaving 8 bases not matched to a gene. The CDR3 DNA follows: TGTGCCAGTCAATTCCGGGACAGGGATTCACCCCTCCACTTT. This codes for CASQFRDRDSPLHF. Combining the CDR3 with reference TRBV9 and TRBJ1-6 gives the whole variable domain DSGVTQTPKHLITATGQRVTLRCSPRSGDLSVYWYQQSLDQGLQFLIQYYNGEERAKGNILERFSAQQFPDLHSELNLSSLELGDSALYFCASQFRDRDSPLHFGNGTRLTVT.

In its sample, this clone was seen a few times. The J gene is TRBJ1-6, the V gene TRBV7-6; D may be TRBD1 (6 bases). V shed 4 bases and J shed 8 bases, with 18 bases lying between them. There are 16 residues in the CDR3. Germline CDR1 and CDR2: SGHVS and FNYEAQ. CDR3 sequence (DNA): TGTGCCAGCAGCTCCCGAGGGCAGGGGATGCATTCACCCCTCCACTTT. Amino acid sequence: CASSSRGQGMHSPLHF.